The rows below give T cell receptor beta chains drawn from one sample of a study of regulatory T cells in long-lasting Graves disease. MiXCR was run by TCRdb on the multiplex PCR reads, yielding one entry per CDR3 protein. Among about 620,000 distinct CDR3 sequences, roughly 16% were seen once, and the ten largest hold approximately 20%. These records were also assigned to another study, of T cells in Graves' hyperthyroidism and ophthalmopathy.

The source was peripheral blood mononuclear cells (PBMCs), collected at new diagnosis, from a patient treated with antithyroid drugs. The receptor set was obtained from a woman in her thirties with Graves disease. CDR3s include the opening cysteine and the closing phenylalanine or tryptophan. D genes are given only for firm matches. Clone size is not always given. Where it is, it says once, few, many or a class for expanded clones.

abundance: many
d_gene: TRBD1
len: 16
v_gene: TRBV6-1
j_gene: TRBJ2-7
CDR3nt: TGTGCCAGCAGTGGGAGCCGGGACAGCCAATCCTACGAGCAGTACTTC
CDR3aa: CASSGSRDSQSYEQYF

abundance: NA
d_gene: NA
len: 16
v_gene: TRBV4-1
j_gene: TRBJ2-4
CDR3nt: TGTGCCAGCAGCCAAGACAAGGCGGGAGCCAAAAACATTCAGTACTTC
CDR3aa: CASSQDKAGAKNIQYF

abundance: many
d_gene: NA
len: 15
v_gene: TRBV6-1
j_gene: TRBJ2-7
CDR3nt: TGTGCCAGCAGTCCCCTACGGGGAGGCTCCTACGAGCAGTACTTC
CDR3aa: CASSPLRGGSYEQYF

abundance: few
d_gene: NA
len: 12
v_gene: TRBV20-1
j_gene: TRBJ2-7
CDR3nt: TGCAGTGCTCTTGAGGGCCCAGATGGGCAGTACTTC
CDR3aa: CSALEGPDGQYF

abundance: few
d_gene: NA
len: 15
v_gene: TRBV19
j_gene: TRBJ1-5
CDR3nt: TGTGCCAGTAGTAAGGGAAGCGGATTACTTCAGCCCCAGCATTTT
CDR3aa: CASSKGSGLLQPQHF

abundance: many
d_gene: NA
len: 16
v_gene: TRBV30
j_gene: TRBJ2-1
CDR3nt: TGTGCCTGGAGTACCCCTAGGCCCTCACTTCGGGGTGAGCAGTTCTTC
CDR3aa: CAWSTPRPSLRGEQFF

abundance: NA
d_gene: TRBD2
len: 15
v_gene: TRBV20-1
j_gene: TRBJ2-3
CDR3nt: TGCAGTGGTAATGTGGCGGGAGGGTTCATGGATACGCAGTATTTT
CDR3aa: CSGNVAGGFMDTQYF

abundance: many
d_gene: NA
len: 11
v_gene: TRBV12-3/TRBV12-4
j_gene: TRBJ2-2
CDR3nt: TGTGCCAGCAGGGGCACCGGGGAGCTGTTTTTT
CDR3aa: CASRGTGELFF

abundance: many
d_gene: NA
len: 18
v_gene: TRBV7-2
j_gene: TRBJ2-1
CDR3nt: TGTGCCAGCAGCTTAGTCGTCGCGGAAACAGCGACCTACAATGAGCAGTTCTTC
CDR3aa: CASSLVVAETATYNEQFF

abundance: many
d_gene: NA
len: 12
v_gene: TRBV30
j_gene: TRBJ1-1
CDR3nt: TGTGCCTGGGACCTCGATGATACTGAAGCTTTCTTT
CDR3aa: CAWDLDDTEAFF

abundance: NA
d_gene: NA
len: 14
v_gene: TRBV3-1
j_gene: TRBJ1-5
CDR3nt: TGTGCCAGCAGCCCACAGCTTAGCAATCAGCCCCAGCATTTT
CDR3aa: CASSPQLSNQPQHF

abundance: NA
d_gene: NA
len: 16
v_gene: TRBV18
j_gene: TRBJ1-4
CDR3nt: TGTGCCAGCTCACCAGGGGAAGCGGGCCCTGATGAAAAACTGTTTTTT
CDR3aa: CASSPGEAGPDEKLFF

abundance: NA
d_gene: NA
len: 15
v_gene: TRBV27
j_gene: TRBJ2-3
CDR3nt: TGTGCCAGCAGTTTATTGGGACTCTACACAGATACGCAGTATTTT
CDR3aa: CASSLLGLYTDTQYF

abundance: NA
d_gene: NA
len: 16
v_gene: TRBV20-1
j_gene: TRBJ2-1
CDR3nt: TGCAATGCTAGTGGTATAGCCAGGATCGGGAAAAATGAGCAGTTCTTC
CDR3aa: CNASGIARIGKNEQFF

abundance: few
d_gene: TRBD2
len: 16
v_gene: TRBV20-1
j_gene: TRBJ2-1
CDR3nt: TGCAGTGCTAAAAGACAGCGTAGCGGGAGCCGGAATGAGCAGTTCTTC
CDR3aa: CSAKRQRSGSRNEQFF

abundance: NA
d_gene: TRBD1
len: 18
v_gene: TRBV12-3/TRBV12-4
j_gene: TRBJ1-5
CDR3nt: TGTGCCAGCAACACCGGGACAGGAATTCCTTATAGCAATCAGCCCCAGCATTTT
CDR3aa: CASNTGTGIPYSNQPQHF

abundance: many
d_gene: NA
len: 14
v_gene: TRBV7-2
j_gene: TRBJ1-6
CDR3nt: TGTGCCAGCAGCCCCCGGCGGGATAATTCACCCCTCCACTTT
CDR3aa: CASSPRRDNSPLHF

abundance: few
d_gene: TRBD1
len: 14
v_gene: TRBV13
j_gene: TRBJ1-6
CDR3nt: TGTGCCAGCAGCTCTACAGGGGGCGACTCACCCCTCCACTTT
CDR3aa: CASSSTGGDSPLHF

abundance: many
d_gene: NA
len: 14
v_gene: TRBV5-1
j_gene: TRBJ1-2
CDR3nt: TGCGCCAGCACTACCACGCCCACGTCCTATGGCTACACCTTC
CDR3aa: CASTTTPTSYGYTF

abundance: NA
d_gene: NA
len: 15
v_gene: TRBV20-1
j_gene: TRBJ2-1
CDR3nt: TGCAGTGCTCCTCAAGGTTCGTACTCCTACAATGAGCAGTTCTTC
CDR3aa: CSAPQGSYSYNEQFF

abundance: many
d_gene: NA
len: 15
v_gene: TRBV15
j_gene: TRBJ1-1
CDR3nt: TGTGCCACCAGCAGAGATCCCTCTATGAACACTGAAGCTTTCTTT
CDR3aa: CATSRDPSMNTEAFF

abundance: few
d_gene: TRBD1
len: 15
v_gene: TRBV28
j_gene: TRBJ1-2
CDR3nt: TGTGCCAGCAGTACAAGGGACAGGGTTTTGCATGGCTACACCTTC
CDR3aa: CASSTRDRVLHGYTF

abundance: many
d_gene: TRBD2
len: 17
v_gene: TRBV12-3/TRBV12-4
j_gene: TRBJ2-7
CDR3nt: TGTGCCAGCAGCCACGAGATGGGACTAGCGGGAAAGAACGAGCAGTACTTC
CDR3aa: CASSHEMGLAGKNEQYF

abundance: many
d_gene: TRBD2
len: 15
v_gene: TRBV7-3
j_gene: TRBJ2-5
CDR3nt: TGTGCCAGCAGTTTGTTCGGACTAGGCGGGGAGACCCAGTACTTC
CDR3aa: CASSLFGLGGETQYF

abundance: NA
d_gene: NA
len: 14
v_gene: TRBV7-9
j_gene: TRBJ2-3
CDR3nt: TGTGCCACCCAAGGACAGGGAGGGGCAGATACGCAGTATTTT
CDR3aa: CATQGQGGADTQYF

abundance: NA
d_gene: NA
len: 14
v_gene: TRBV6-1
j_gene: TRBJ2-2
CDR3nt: TGTGCCAGCAGTTATCGGAGGTGGACCGGGGAGCTGTTTTTT
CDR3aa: CASSYRRWTGELFF

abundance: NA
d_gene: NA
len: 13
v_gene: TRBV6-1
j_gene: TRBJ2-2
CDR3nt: TGTGCCAGTTCGGCAGGGAGCGCCGGGGAGCTGTTTTTT
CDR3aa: CASSAGSAGELFF

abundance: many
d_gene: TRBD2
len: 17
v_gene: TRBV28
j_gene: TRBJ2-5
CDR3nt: TGTGCCAGCAGTCTCTATAGCGGGAGCCTACTCCAAGAGACCCAGTACTTC
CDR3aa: CASSLYSGSLLQETQYF

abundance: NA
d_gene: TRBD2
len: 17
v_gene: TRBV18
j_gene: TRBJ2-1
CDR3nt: TGTGCCAGCTCACCAATTTCGGGTAGCGGGAGAGGCAATGAGCAGTTCTTC
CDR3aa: CASSPISGSGRGNEQFF

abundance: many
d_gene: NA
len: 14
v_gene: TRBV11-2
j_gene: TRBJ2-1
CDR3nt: TGTGCCAGCAGCTCACTGAAGAGGTACAATGAGCAGTTCTTC
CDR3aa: CASSSLKRYNEQFF

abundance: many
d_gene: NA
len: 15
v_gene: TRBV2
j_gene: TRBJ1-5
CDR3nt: TGTGCCAGCAGTCGAAATACTCTATCCGGTCAGCCCCAGCATTTT
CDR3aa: CASSRNTLSGQPQHF

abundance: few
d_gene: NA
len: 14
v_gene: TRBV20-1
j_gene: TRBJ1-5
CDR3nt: TGCAGTGCTCTGGGGGTCTATAGCAATCAGCCCCAGCATTTT
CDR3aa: CSALGVYSNQPQHF

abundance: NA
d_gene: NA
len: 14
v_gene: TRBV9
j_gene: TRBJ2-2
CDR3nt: TGTGCCAGCAGCGAATTTTTAAACACCGGGGAGCTGTTTTTT
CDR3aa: CASSEFLNTGELFF

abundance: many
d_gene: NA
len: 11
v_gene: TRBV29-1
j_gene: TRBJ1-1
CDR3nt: TGCAGCGTTGTGAGGCGACAGGAAGCTTTCTTT
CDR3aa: CSVVRRQEAFF

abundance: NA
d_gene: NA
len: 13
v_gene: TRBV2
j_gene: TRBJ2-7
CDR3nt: TGTGCCAGCAGTCGAACAGGGCGGGACGAGCAGTACTTC
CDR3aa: CASSRTGRDEQYF

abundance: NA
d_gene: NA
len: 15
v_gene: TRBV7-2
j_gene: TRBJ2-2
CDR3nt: TGTGCCAGCAGCTTAGATGCCACAAACACCGGGGAGCTGTTTTTT
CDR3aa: CASSLDATNTGELFF

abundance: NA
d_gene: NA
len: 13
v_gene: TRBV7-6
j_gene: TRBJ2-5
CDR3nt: TGTGCCAGCAGCCCTTGGGACACTATGACCCAGTACTTC
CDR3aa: CASSPWDTMTQYF

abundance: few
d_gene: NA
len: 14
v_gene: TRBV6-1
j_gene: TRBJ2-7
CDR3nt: TGTGCCAGCAGCCTCGGACCCACACGGGGCGAGCAGTACTTC
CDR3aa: CASSLGPTRGEQYF

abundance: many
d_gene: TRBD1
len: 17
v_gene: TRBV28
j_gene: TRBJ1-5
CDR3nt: TGTGCCAGCAGTTTGTTGGGACAGGGTTATGGCAATCAGCCCCAGCATTTT
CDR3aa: CASSLLGQGYGNQPQHF

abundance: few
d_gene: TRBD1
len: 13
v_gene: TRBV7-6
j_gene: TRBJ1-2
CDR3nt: TGTGCCAGCGGCCCCCAGGGGGCTCGGGGCTACACCTTC
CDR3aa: CASGPQGARGYTF

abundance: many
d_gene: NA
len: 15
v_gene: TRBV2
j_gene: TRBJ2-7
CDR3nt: TGTGCCAGCAGAGGGACCCTGGCGGTCCTCTCCGAGCAGTACTTC
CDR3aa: CASRGTLAVLSEQYF

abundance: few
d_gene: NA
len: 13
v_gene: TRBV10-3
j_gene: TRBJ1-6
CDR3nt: TGTGCCATCAGTGTAGAAAATAATTCACCCCTCCACTTT
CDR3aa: CAISVENNSPLHF

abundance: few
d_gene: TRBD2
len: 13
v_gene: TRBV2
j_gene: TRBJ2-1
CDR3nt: TGTGCCAGGTCCGTGGCGGGAGGCTATGAGCAGTTCTTC
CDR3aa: CARSVAGGYEQFF

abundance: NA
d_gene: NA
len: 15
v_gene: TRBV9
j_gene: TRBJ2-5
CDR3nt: TGTGCCAGCAGCGTAGCCCCGGGGGAGGAAGAGACCCAGTACTTC
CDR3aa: CASSVAPGEEETQYF

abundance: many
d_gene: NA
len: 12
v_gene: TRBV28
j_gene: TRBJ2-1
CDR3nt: TGTGCCAGCACGGACACCCTCGGAAGGCAGTTCTTC
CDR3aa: CASTDTLGRQFF

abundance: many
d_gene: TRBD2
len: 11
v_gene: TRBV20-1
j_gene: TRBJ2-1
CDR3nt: TGCAGTGCTAGAGAACTAGCGGGACAGGTCTTC
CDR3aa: CSARELAGQVF

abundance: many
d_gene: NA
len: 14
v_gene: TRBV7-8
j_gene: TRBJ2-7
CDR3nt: TGTGCCAGCAGCCCACGGGTCACCAACTACGAGCAGTACTTC
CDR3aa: CASSPRVTNYEQYF

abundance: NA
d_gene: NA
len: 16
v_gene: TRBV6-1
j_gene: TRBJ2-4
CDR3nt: TGTGCCAGCATTACCGAAAGGGCCTTCGACAAAAACATTCAGTACTTC
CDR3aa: CASITERAFDKNIQYF

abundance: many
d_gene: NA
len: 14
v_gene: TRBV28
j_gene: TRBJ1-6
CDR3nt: TGTGCCAGCAGGACCGGGACAAAGAATTCACCCCTCCACTTT
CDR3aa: CASRTGTKNSPLHF

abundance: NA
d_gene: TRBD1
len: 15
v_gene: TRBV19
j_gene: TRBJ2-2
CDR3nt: TGTGCCAGCCTGTTGGGCAGGGGGTCCAGCGGGGAGCTGTTTTTT
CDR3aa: CASLLGRGSSGELFF

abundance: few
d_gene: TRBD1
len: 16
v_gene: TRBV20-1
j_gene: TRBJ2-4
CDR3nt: TGCAGTGCTAGATCACAGGGGGCTGGGTCCAAAAACATTCAGTACTTC
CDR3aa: CSARSQGAGSKNIQYF

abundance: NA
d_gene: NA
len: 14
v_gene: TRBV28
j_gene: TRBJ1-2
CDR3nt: TGTGCCAGCAGTCTGATAAAACAGACCTATGGCTACACCTTC
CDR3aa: CASSLIKQTYGYTF

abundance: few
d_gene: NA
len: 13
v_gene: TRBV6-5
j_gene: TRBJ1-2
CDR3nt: TGTGCCAGCAGTTCTACGCGGGGTGATGGCTACACCTTC
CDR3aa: CASSSTRGDGYTF

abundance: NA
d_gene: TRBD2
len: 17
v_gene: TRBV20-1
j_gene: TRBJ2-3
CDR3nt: TGCAGTGCCCCACGGGGACTAGCGGGAGCGGCTTCAGATACGCAGTATTTT
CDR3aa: CSAPRGLAGAASDTQYF